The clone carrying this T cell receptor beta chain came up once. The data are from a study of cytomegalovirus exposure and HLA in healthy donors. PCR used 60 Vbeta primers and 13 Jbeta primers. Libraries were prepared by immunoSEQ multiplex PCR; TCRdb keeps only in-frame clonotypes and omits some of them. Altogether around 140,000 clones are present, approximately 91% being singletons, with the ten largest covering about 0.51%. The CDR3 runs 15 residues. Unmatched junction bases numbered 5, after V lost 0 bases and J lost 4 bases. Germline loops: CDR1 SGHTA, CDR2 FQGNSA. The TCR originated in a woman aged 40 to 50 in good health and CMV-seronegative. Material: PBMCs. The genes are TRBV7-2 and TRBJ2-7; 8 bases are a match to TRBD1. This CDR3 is CASSLAGQGTYEQYF. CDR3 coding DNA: TGTGCCAGCAGCTTAGCTGGACAGGGTACGTACGAGCAGTACTTC.